This T cell receptor beta chain came from a study of blood T cell repertoires in COVID-19. Comment on this clone: The sample holds other DNA sequences that translate to the same CDR3.

Here immunoSEQ multiplex PCR was the method, and the copy in TCRdb shows in-frame clones only, minus some. The table has fewer than 150,000 clones, 81% seen once. The origin of this receptor is a man in his forties or fifties with acute or convalescent COVID-19. The sequenced sample was peripheral blood.

CDR3 DNA sequence: TGTGCCAGTAGTATAAGTAGGGGAAAGGAGACCCAGTACTTC. This translates into CASSISRGKETQYF. V is TRBV19 and J is TRBJ2-5, with D perhaps matching TRBD1 (5 bases). With 2 bases removed from V and 5 bases from J, the gap between germline ends came to 12 bases. The CDR3 covers 14 residues. CDR1 LNHDA and CDR2 SQIVND come from the germline V gene (reference sequence).